What follows describes a single TCR beta chain. Its antigen remains unknown. This record belongs to a study of vaccination and CD4 T cells after COVID-19. Regarding treatment: roughly 10-day PBMC culture with coronavirus spike peptide pools or control peptides (ViraFEST assay). Study-wide findings and caveats: Convalescent patients' median share of reactive clones seen only post-vaccination was about 86%. In convalescent patients, 304 of 307 vaccine-specific clones were spike mono-reactive.

Trimming cost V 3 bases and J 5 bases, with 16 bases left between them. The CDR3 runs to 16 residues. Germline CDR1 KGHSH, CDR2 LQKENI. The assay that was used to sequence DNA from cultured CD4+ T cells was the Oncomine TCR Beta short-read assay. TCRdb itself ran the PCR reads through MiXCR, one entry per CDR3 protein. The sample holds around 6,400 distinct CDR3 sequences, about 47% seen once. The sequencing input was CD4+ T cells from blood, cultured in vitro. The source is a human donor who had recovered from COVID-19. The V and J genes are TRBV18 and TRBJ1-4, with a tentative D call TRBD1 (6 bases). CDR3 DNA: TGTGCCAGCTCACCCTACCACAGGGTACCGAATGAAAAACTGTTTTTT. As protein: CASSPYHRVPNEKLFF.